The 31 T cell receptor beta chains below all came from one sample that was sequenced in a study of blood T cells in healthy people across ages. A J-beta primer mix and a sample-barcoded 5' primer were used in a second PCR of about 7 to 12 cycles. TCRdb processed the 5' RACE reads anew with MiXCR; each CDR3 protein has one entry. The data contain 800,000 to 950,000 distinct CDR3 sequences, 25% to 30% of them singletons. These same records also appear under a second study, on T cells of mothers and their children.

Sample: blood. These receptor sequences come from a woman aged 40 to 50 in good health.

This clonotype was counted a single time. Sequence at one end of the junction differs from germline and may be a read error. The chain has TRBV12-3 or TRBV12-4 and TRBJ2-3; 10 nucleotides line up with TRBD1. CDR3 length equals 15 residues. CDR3 nucleotides: TGTGCCGGCAGGGGGACAGGGGCTTGGACAGATACGCAGTATTTT. This codes for CAGRGTGAWTDTQYF.

A few counts support this clonotype. The chain is built from TRBV7-9 and TRBJ1-5; D might be TRBD1 (6 bases). The CDR3 spans 15 residues. The germline CDR1 and CDR2 sequences are SEHNR and FQNEAQ (reference sequence). Trimming left V 0 bases short and J 7 bases short, with 13 bases between. The CDR3 DNA sequence: TGTGCCAGCAGCTTAGCGGACAGCTACGGGCAGCCCCAGCATTTT. Translating it yields CASSLADSYGQPQHF.

This sequence joins TRBV19 and TRBJ2-5; 7 positions agree with TRBD1. J was trimmed by 1 base and V by 5 bases; bases with no gene match: 13. CDR1 and CDR2 from the germline V gene are LNHDA and SQIVND (reference sequence). The CDR3 has 17 amino acids. As DNA, the CDR3 is TGTGCCAGTAGTTTCGGACAGGCGGCAGGGGGCCAAGAGACCCAGTACTTC. Protein sequence: CASSFGQAAGGQETQYF. Supplemented by reference TRBV19 and TRBJ2-5, the full variable domain reads DGGITQSPKYLFRKEGQNVTLSCEQNLNHDAMYWYRQDPGQGLRLIYYSQIVNDFQKGDIAEGYSVSREKKESFPLTVTSAQKNPTAFYLCASSFGQAAGGQETQYFGPGTRLLVL.

This clonotype was counted a few times. A single base separates this from a much larger clone, so it may be a read error. This chain connects TRBV29-1 to TRBJ2-4; D call uncertain. The J call could be wrong; TRBJ2-7 is a better fit for the DNA end. The CDR3 contains 10 residues. Germline lookup yields CDR1 SQVTM and CDR2 ANQGSEA. The CDR3 sequence is CSVGDDEQYF. CDR3 in DNA: TGCAGCGTTGGTGACGACGAGCAGTACTTC.

The table lists this clonotype with a few counts. The gene calls are TRBV4-3 and TRBJ2-7, with 8 bases fitting TRBD1. J was trimmed by 5 bases and V by 0 bases; bases with no gene match: 6. CDR1 is LGHNA and CDR2 is YSLEER in the germline V gene. The length of the CDR3 is 15 residues. The DNA of the CDR3 is TGCGCCAGCAGCCAAGAGGACAGGGTGTTGAACGAGCAGTACTTC. Its protein product is CASSQEDRVLNEQYF.

There are a few counts of this clonotype. In DNA, the CDR3 is TGTGCCAGCAGCTCGGGCGGGACAGGGGGGGTCGAGCAGTACTTC. Translation: CASSSGGTGGVEQYF. This rearrangement joins TRBV7-2 to TRBJ2-7; 11 bases map to TRBD1. CDR3 length equals 15 residues. Germline values: CDR1 SGHTA, CDR2 FQGNSA. V lost 4 bases to trimming and J lost 6 bases; unmatched junction nucleotides: 8.

The gene calls are TRBV27 and TRBJ2-4; D not certain. The tail of the sequence fits TRBJ2-7 better, so the J call may be wrong. Germline assignment: CDR1 MNHEY and CDR2 SMNVEV (reference sequence). The CDR3 has 14 residues. The CDR3 sequence is CASSPTTDLNEQYF. CDR3 in DNA: TGTGCCAGCAGTCCCACAACGGACCTCAACGAGCAGTACTTC.

This clonotype was counted only a few times. The germline gene is not matched at one end of the junction; a read error may be the cause. This rearrangement joins TRBV7-7 to TRBJ2-5; tentatively, D is TRBD1 (5 bases). The CDR3 consists of 15 residues. Germline lookup yields CDR1 SSHAT and CDR2 FNYEAQ (reference sequence). CDR3 DNA: TGTGCTTGCAGCTCAGGCAGGGTGTTTCAAGAGGCCCAGTACTTC. Translated, it gives CACSSGRVFQEAQYF. Full variable domain (remainder filled in from reference TRBV7-7 and TRBJ2-5): GAGVSQSPRYKVTKRGQDVTLRCDPISSHATLYWYQQALGQGPEFLTYFNYEAQPDKSGLPSDRFSAERPEGSISTLTIQRTEQRDSAMYRCACSSGRVFQEAQYFGPGTRLLVL.

V gene TRBV2 combines with J gene TRBJ2-7, with no clear D. Trimming left V 6 bases short and J 7 bases short, with 16 bases between. The CDR3 covers 13 residues. Germline V gene lookup returns CDR1 SNHLY and CDR2 FYNNEI. In DNA, the CDR3 is TGTGCCAGCAGACTCGAAACAGACAATGAGCAGTACTTC. As protein: CASRLETDNEQYF.

The chain employs TRBV27 and TRBJ2-5; D is uncertain. The CDR3 extends over 16 amino acids. V was cut by 4 bases and J by 9 bases, with 24 bases left in between. Germline CDR1 and CDR2: MNHEY and SMNVEV (reference sequence). The CDR3 DNA reads TGTGCCAGCAGTTCCCTTAACAGTAACCAGCGAGTGGCCCAGTACTTC. It codes for CASSSLNSNQRVAQYF.

The sample holds a few counts of this clonotype. J is TRBJ2-1 and V is TRBV5-1; perhaps TRBD2 as D (8 bases). The germline CDR1 and CDR2 sequences are SGHRS and YFSETQ. The CDR3 has 19 amino acids. V was clipped by 4 bases and J by 3 bases, with 26 bases between them. The CDR3 nucleotides are TGCGCCAGCAGCAACAGACAGGGACAATTAGCGGGGCTCTACAATGAGCAGTTCTTC. Translated, it gives CASSNRQGQLAGLYNEQFF.

On this clonotype: An end of the junction does not agree with germline; a read error may underlie this. This rearrangement joins TRBV11-2 to TRBJ2-2; the match to TRBD1 covers 9 bases. This CDR3 has 15 amino acids. Looked up from germline, CDR1 is SGHAT and CDR2 is FQNNGV. This CDR3 reads CASSLGTGRTGERFF. The CDR3 DNA reads as TGTGCCAGCAGCTTGGGGACAGGGCGCACCGGGGAGCGGTTTTTT.

This clonotype appeared a few times. V and J are TRBV7-7 and TRBJ2-3; weak D call: TRBD2 (6 bases). The CDR3 has 13 residues. Germline V gene lookup returns CDR1 SSHAT and CDR2 FNYEAQ (reference sequence). The CDR3 nucleotides are TGTGCTAGCGGCTTATCCTCTGCGAATACGCAGTATTTT. Protein sequence: CASGLSSANTQYF.

In its sample, this clonotype was seen many times. This rearrangement joins TRBV6-6 to TRBJ1-5; 10 bases align to TRBD1. The junction had 7 bases not matched to a gene; V was cut back by 5 bases and J by 0 bases. The length of the CDR3 is 17 residues. From germline, CDR1 is MNHNY and CDR2 SVGAGI (reference sequence). CDR3 sequence: CASSPRDRGHSNQPQHF. CDR3 nucleotide sequence: TGTGCCAGCAGTCCCCGGGACAGGGGTCATAGCAATCAGCCCCAGCATTTT.

V and J are TRBV3-1 and TRBJ2-5; possibly TRBD1 or TRBD2 for D (5 bases each). The J call is in doubt because the DNA end fits TRBJ2-7 better. The CDR3 runs 14 residues. CDR1 is LGHDT, CDR2 YNNKEL, per germline (reference sequence). The DNA for the CDR3 is TGTGCCAGCAGCCGTTCCCGGGACCGCAACGAGCAGTACTTC. Translated: CASSRSRDRNEQYF.

This clonotype was detected ten times or more. This rearrangement joins TRBV5-1 to TRBJ2-1, with 10 bases matching TRBD2. This CDR3 contains 15 residues. Germline CDR1 SGHRS, CDR2 YFSETQ. V lost 4 bases and J lost 10; bases outside the gene matches: 11. For the CDR3, the DNA is TGCGCCAGCAGCCGTAAAGAGCGGGGGGGCTGGGAGCAGTTCTTC. Translating gives CASSRKERGGWEQFF.

The chain uses TRBV5-6 and TRBJ1-1; D gene unclear. The V gene lost 1 base and the J gene lost 0 bases, with 7 bases spanning the gap. The CDR3 length is 14 residues. Germline loops: CDR1 SGHDT, CDR2 YYEEEE. The CDR3: CASSLRRLNTEAFF. The CDR3 region has the DNA TGTGCCAGCAGCTTGAGACGACTGAACACTGAAGCTTTCTTT.

There are a few counts of this clonotype. This rearrangement joins TRBV5-1 to TRBJ2-2; D perhaps matches TRBD1 (6 bases). There are 15 residues in the CDR3. Germline V gene sequence: CDR1 SGHRS, CDR2 YFSETQ. Between the trimmed V and J ends, which lost 9 bases and 3 bases, there was a span of 18 bases. The chain's CDR3 is CATSSTGKDTGELFF. CDR3 DNA sequence: TGCGCCACCTCGTCAACAGGGAAGGACACCGGGGAGCTGTTTTTT.

The chain couples TRBV2 to TRBJ2-7; 7 positions agree with TRBD1. The CDR3 runs 11 residues. Losses at the gene ends were 8 bases for V and 7 bases for J; bases not matched to a gene: 5. The V gene's germline CDR1 is SNHLY and CDR2 FYNNEI. Here the CDR3 reads CASQNRGEQYF. CDR3 in DNA: TGTGCCAGCCAGAACAGGGGAGAGCAGTACTTC. Looking up the rest from reference TRBV2 and TRBJ2-7 gives the full variable domain: EPEVTQTPSHQVTQMGQEVILRCVPISNHLYFYWYRQILGQKVEFLVSFYNNEISEKSEIFDDQFSVERPDGSNFTLKIRSTKLEDSAMYFCASQNRGEQYFGPGTRLTVT.

The chain uses TRBV29-1 and TRBJ1-2, with D possibly matching TRBD1 (6 bases). The CDR3 is 13 residues long. Germline CDR1 SQVTM, CDR2 ANQGSEA. Deletions cut 2 bases from V and 8 bases from J, with 15 bases between. The CDR3 is CSVELHRVGGYTF. CDR3 in DNA: TGCAGCGTTGAACTTCACAGGGTGGGGGGCTACACCTTC.

This clonotype appeared many times. V is TRBV7-9 and J is TRBJ2-3; tentative D call: TRBD2 (6 bases). Looked up from germline, CDR1 is SEHNR and CDR2 is FQNEAQ (reference sequence). V was shortened by 8 bases and J by 1 base, with 16 bases between the two germline ends. There are 15 residues in the CDR3. CDR3 amino acids: CASRSGLPGTDTQYF. CDR3 DNA: TGTGCCAGCCGATCGGGACTCCCGGGCACAGATACGCAGTATTTT.

V usage is TRBV5-1 and J usage is TRBJ2-7; 12 positions match TRBD1. After removal of 4 bases from V and 4 bases from J, the junction contained 9 bases not matched to a gene. CDR3 length: 16 amino acids. Per the germline V gene, CDR1 is SGHRS and CDR2 is YFSETQ. In DNA form, the CDR3 reads TGCGCCAGCAGCCTTTCTCCGGGACAGGGGGCTTACGAGCAGTACTTC. This gives the protein CASSLSPGQGAYEQYF.

This clonotype was observed at least ten times. The chain's CDR3 is CASSLATRDYEQYF. The CDR3 coding sequence is TGTGCCAGCAGCTTGGCGACAAGGGATTACGAGCAGTACTTC. The V and J genes are TRBV5-5 and TRBJ2-7; no clear D. Germline V gene sequence: CDR1 SGHKS, CDR2 YYEKEE (reference sequence). Trimming took off 0 bases at V and 4 bases at J, with 11 bases between the two ends. This CDR3 is 14 amino acids long.

This clonotype was picked up a small number of times. The gene calls are TRBV4-2 and TRBJ1-1; 10 nucleotides match TRBD1. V gave up 4 bases and J gave up 3 bases; unmatched junction bases: 11. CDR1 is LGHNA and CDR2 is YNFKEQ in the germline V gene. The CDR3 spans 17 residues. For the CDR3, the DNA is TGTGCCAGCAGCCCCCGAGGACAGGGGGACGCGTACACTGAAGCTTTCTTT. As protein: CASSPRGQGDAYTEAFF.

This rearrangement joins TRBV27 to TRBJ2-5, with D tentatively TRBD1 (6 bases). Trimming left V 7 bases short and J 4 bases short, with 22 bases between. The CDR3 has 16 residues. The germline gives CDR1 MNHEY, CDR2 SMNVEV (reference sequence). The CDR3 region is CASNSRLSGAGETQYF. CDR3 DNA: TGTGCCAGCAACTCAAGGTTGTCAGGGGCCGGAGAGACCCAGTACTTC.

This clonotype has only a few counts. This rearrangement joins TRBV20-1 to TRBJ1-5, with 7 bases matching TRBD1. The CDR3 covers 13 residues. Germline V gene sequence: CDR1 DFQATT, CDR2 SNEGSKA (reference sequence). V dropped 4 bases and J dropped 7; count of bases not matched to a gene: 7. The CDR3: CSATIDRDQPQHF. CDR3 DNA: TGCAGTGCTACCATTGACAGGGACCAGCCCCAGCATTTT.

This clonotype was seen many times. The J gene is TRBJ2-7, the V gene TRBV7-9; maybe TRBD1 (5 bases). Trimming shortened V by 10 bases and J by 2 bases, and 15 bases separated the two germline ends. CDR1 is SEHNR, CDR2 FQNEAQ, per germline (reference sequence). This CDR3 has 13 amino acids. This CDR3 is CATEERGTYEQYF. As DNA, the CDR3 is TGTGCCACCGAGGAAAGGGGAACCTACGAGCAGTACTTC.

The genes are TRBV28 and TRBJ1-2, with D uncertain. The CDR3 spans 12 residues. Trimming shortened V by 4 bases and J by 8 bases, and 11 bases separated the two germline ends. CDR1 and CDR2 (germline): MDHEN, SYDVKM. For the CDR3, the DNA is TGTGCCAGCAGTTCCGACGTTCAAGGCTACACCTTC. As protein: CASSSDVQGYTF.

The chain links TRBV7-2 to TRBJ1-5; 10 nucleotides match TRBD1. The CDR3 contains 15 residues. Germline trimming cut 1 base from V and 7 bases from J; bases unmatched to any gene: 4. In germline, CDR1 is SGHTA, CDR2 FQGNSA. The CDR3 loop reads CASSLVGQGGQPQHF. CDR3 DNA: TGTGCCAGCAGCTTAGTCGGACAGGGGGGCCAGCCCCAGCATTTT.

As concerns this clonotype: A much larger clone lies one base from this, so it may be a read error. The V call is TRBV11-1, the J call TRBJ2-7, with D possibly matching TRBD2 (5 bases). Germline CDR1 is SGHAT and CDR2 is FQDESV (reference sequence). The CDR3 runs to 14 residues. V was trimmed by 5 bases and J by 3 bases, leaving 14 bases between them. CDR3 bases: TGTGCCAGCAGCCCGAGGGTACGAGGCTACGAGCAGTACTTC. Translating gives CASSPRVRGYEQYF.

This clonotype has more than one count but fewer than ten. One end of the junction fails to match germline, which may point to a read error. The chain joins TRBV13 to TRBJ2-7, with 9 positions matching TRBD1. The CDR3 extends over 15 amino acids. Germline V gene lookup returns CDR1 PRHDT and CDR2 FYEKMQ (reference sequence). CDR3 DNA sequence: TGCGCCAGCAGCCCCTCCGGGACAGGGCCCCACGAGCAGTACTTC. Residues: CASSPSGTGPHEQYF.